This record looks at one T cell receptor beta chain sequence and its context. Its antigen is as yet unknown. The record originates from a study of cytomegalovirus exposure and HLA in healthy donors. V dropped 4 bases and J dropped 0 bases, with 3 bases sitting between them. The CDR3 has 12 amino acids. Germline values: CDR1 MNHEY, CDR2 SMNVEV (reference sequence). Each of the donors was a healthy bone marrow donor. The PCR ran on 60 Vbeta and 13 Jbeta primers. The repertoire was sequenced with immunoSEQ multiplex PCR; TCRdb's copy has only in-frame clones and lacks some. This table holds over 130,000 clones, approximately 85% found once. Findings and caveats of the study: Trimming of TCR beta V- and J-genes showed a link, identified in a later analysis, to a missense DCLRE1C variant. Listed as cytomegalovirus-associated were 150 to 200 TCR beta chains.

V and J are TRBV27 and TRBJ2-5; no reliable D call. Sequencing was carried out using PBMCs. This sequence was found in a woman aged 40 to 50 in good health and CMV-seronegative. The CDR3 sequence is CASSSYQETQYF. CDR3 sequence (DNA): TGTGCCAGCAGTTCGTACCAAGAGACCCAGTACTTC.